This TCR beta chain was documented in a study of regulatory T cells in long-lasting Graves disease. On this clonotype: Its antigen is as yet unknown. This probably arose from a read error, given a far larger clone one base away. The missing conserved phenylalanine or tryptophan at the end of this CDR3 makes a read error likely.

Time point defined: persistent/refractory GD, antithyroid drugs over 5 years with positive TRAb. PBMC-derived RNA was used for the TCR library. Study-level points and caveats: Preferential use of TRBV28, TRBJ1-2 and TRBJ2-5 was seen in persistent disease.

The CDR3 extends over 13 amino acids. The germline CDR1 and CDR2 sequences are SGHAT and FQNNGV. V lost 0 bases to trimming and J lost 7 bases, with 7 bases between them. The TCR beta library used iRepertoire HTBI primers with Arm-PCR amplification of CDR3. Each CDR3 protein gets one entry after TCRdb re-called the multiplex PCR reads with MiXCR. The table records about 450,000 distinct CDR3 sequences, around a quarter of them present only once. The origin of this receptor is a female donor with Graves disease. V and J are TRBV11-2 and TRBJ1-5, with no clear D. The sequences come from peripheral blood mononuclear cells (PBMCs), collected when the disease was refractory, from a patient treated with antithyroid drugs. In DNA form, the CDR3 reads TGTGCCAGCAGCTTAGAACCCTTCCAGCCCCAGCATCTT. Protein sequence: CASSLEPFQPQHL.